This T cell receptor (beta chain) was documented in a study of CD8 T cells in Susac syndrome. Bulk CD8+ and CD4+ cells came from magnetic negative isolation; CD8+ TEMRA by FACS. The ends were cut back, 10 bases at V and 3 bases at J, with 18 bases in the middle. Germline V gene lookup returns CDR1 MNHNY and CDR2 SVGAGI (reference sequence). This CDR3 has 14 residues. Reverse transcription of about 0.45 to 1 ug RNA used random hexamers. TCRdb re-analysed the immunoSEQ multiplex PCR reads in MiXCR, keeping a single row per CDR3 protein. The data show some 80,000 distinct CDR3 sequences, with about 93% seen just once and around 0.25% held by the top ten.

The receptor's source is a human donor in good health. The sample comprised CD8+ T cells from PBMCs. This chain joins TRBV6-6 and TRBJ2-5, with D possibly being TRBD1 (5 bases). The CDR3: CATVSLDTEETQYF. DNA for the CDR3: TGTGCCACTGTCTCCTTGGACACAGAAGAGACCCAGTACTTC.